These 20 T cell receptor beta chains originate from one sample sequenced in a study of response to subunit inactivated influenza vaccine (dated by TCRdb to the late 2010s). Libraries were prepared through RT-PCR. Sequencing used an Illumina HiSeq 2500. TCRdb took the public reads, trimmed them with fastp at Q25, ran MiXCR for clone calling and kept in-frame beta chains. Rows matching on CDR3 protein sequence are summarized as one entry with the most common DNA and genes. Here the sample has some 550,000 distinct CDR3 sequences; around 21% occur a single time. The ten most abundant clones make up roughly 2.8% of the sample. The sample was also linked to a second study, of T cells expressing NK-cell markers. In that second paper, the authors write: TCR beta cDNA libraries were prepared using 5'RACE template switching, which introduced a universal primer site and unique molecular identifiers.

Sequencing was performed on CD4+ T cells sorted from PBMCs, taken about 13 days after vaccination. Receptors were obtained from a middle-aged man who received an inactivated influenza vaccine. Donor details come from another sample of the same person, matched by shared clones.

This clonotype was seen a few times. This chain joins TRBV7-9 and TRBJ2-1, with D uncertain. The germline V gene encodes CDR1 SEHNR and CDR2 FQNEAQ (reference sequence). The CDR3 is 13 amino acids. Trimming pared 5 bases from V and 5 bases from J, leaving 10 bases between. The DNA for the CDR3 is TGTGCCAGCAGCATTTCATGGAACAATGAGCAGTTCTTC. Encoded protein: CASSISWNNEQFF.

The chain carries TRBV6-2 or TRBV6-3 and TRBJ2-7; TRBD1 aligns across 9 bases. This CDR3 has 15 amino acids. Germline V lookup: CDR1 MNHEY, CDR2 SVGEGT. Trimming took 6 bases from V and 4 from J; bases not matched to a gene: 10. The CDR3 here is CASSEPGQGQYEQYF. In DNA form, the CDR3 reads TGTGCCAGCAGCGAACCGGGACAGGGACAGTACGAGCAGTACTTC.

Only a few counts were recorded for this clonotype. V is TRBV28 and J is TRBJ2-5, with TRBD1 identical over 10 bases. V dropped 5 bases and J dropped 3; count of bases not matched to a gene: 6. Germline assignment: CDR1 MDHEN and CDR2 SYDVKM. This CDR3 spans 15 amino acids. The DNA for the CDR3 is TGTGCCAGCAGTATTTGGGACAGGGGAGAAGAGACCCAGTACTTC. Its translation: CASSIWDRGEETQYF. Supplemented by reference TRBV28 and TRBJ2-5, the full variable domain reads DVKVTQSSRYLVKRTGEKVFLECVQDMDHENMFWYRQDPGLGLRLIYFSYDVKMKEKGDIPEGYSVSREKKERFSLILESASTNQTSMYLCASSIWDRGEETQYFGPGTRLLVL.

This clonotype showed up just a few times. This chain connects TRBV4-2 to TRBJ1-5, with D possibly being TRBD1 (5 bases). The V gene's germline CDR1 is LGHNA and CDR2 YNFKEQ. V lost 6 bases, J lost 9 bases, and 18 bases lay in between. The CDR3 sequence is 14 residues long. CDR3 sequence: CASSHGTALTPQHF. CDR3 sequence (DNA): TGTGCCAGCAGTCATGGGACGGCCCTCACGCCCCAGCATTTT.

This clonotype turned up a few times. The chain recombines TRBV5-1 with TRBJ2-5; 9 bases fit TRBD2. V dropped 3 bases and J dropped 2; count of bases not matched to a gene: 5. Germline V lookup: CDR1 SGHRS, CDR2 YFSETQ. The CDR3 is made up of 15 amino acids. The CDR3 loop is CASSSLAGRQETQYF. CDR3 sequence (DNA): TGCGCCAGCAGCTCGCTAGCGGGGAGACAAGAGACCCAGTACTTC. Looking up the rest from reference TRBV5-1 and TRBJ2-5 gives the full variable domain: KAGVTQTPRYLIKTRGQQVTLSCSPISGHRSVSWYQQTPGQGLQFLFEYFSETQRNKGNFPGRFSGRQFSNSRSEMNVSTLELGDSALYLCASSSLAGRQETQYFGPGTRLLVL.

The V and J genes are TRBV18 and TRBJ2-5, with TRBD1 matching 7 bases. The CDR3 contains 14 residues. The J segment lost 5 bases and the V segment lost 3 bases, leaving 6 bases of the junction unmatched. CDR1 is KGHSH, CDR2 LQKENI, per germline. CDR3 in amino acids: CASSPRQGLETQYF. CDR3 DNA: TGTGCCAGCTCACCCCGACAGGGTCTGGAGACCCAGTACTTC.

This chain uses TRBV5-6 with TRBJ2-1; D call uncertain. Trimming removed 1 base from V and 4 bases from J, with 15 bases in between. The CDR3 has 16 amino acids. Germline CDR1 is SGHDT and CDR2 is YYEEEE. The CDR3 DNA sequence: TGTGCCAGCAGCTTGACGTCGGAAGGCCCGTACAATGAGCAGTTCTTC. Protein sequence: CASSLTSEGPYNEQFF.

V and J are TRBV7-2 and TRBJ2-1; 8 bases map to TRBD2. Germline V gives CDR1 SGHTA, CDR2 FQGNSA. Germline trimming cut 3 bases from V and 4 bases from J; bases unmatched to any gene: 2. CDR3 length: 14 amino acids. The DNA of the CDR3 is TGTGCCAGCAGCTTCACTAGCGGTTACAATGAGCAGTTCTTC. Protein product: CASSFTSGYNEQFF.

This chain links TRBV29-1 with TRBJ2-1; 9 positions match TRBD2. The trim removed 3 bases at V and 8 bases at J, leaving 8 bases unmatched. The CDR3 length is 14 residues. Germline V gene data show CDR1 as SQVTM and CDR2 as ANQGSEA. The CDR3: CSVDPVAGDHEQFF. CDR3 coding DNA: TGCAGCGTTGATCCGGTAGCGGGAGACCATGAGCAGTTCTTC.

The chain joins TRBV5-1 to TRBJ1-4; tentatively, D is TRBD1 (6 bases). The germline V gene encodes CDR1 SGHRS and CDR2 YFSETQ. V lost 0 bases and J lost 7, with 16 bases in between. CDR3 length equals 16 residues. In DNA form, the CDR3 reads TGCGCCAGCAGCTTGGCTGGGGGGGCGCAGGTTGAAAAACTGTTTTTT. Amino acids: CASSLAGGAQVEKLFF. The whole variable domain, filled in from reference TRBV5-1 and TRBJ1-4, reads KAGVTQTPRYLIKTRGQQVTLSCSPISGHRSVSWYQQTPGQGLQFLFEYFSETQRNKGNFPGRFSGRQFSNSRSEMNVSTLELGDSALYLCASSLAGGAQVEKLFFGSGTQLSVL.

Only a few counts were recorded for this clonotype. The chain is built from TRBV12-3 or TRBV12-4 and TRBJ1-5; unclear D gene. V was trimmed by 6 bases and J by 7 bases, leaving 13 bases between them. There are 13 residues in the CDR3. The CDR3 loop reads CASSLDWHQPQHF. DNA of the CDR3: TGTGCCAGCAGCCTCGACTGGCACCAGCCCCAGCATTTT.

The sample holds a few counts of this clonotype. This chain links TRBV7-8 with TRBJ2-7; unclear D gene. With 0 bases removed from V and 7 bases from J, the gap between germline ends came to 10 bases. Germline V lookup: CDR1 SGHVS, CDR2 FQNEAQ. This CDR3 contains 13 residues. As DNA, the CDR3 is TGTGCCAGCAGCTTAGCACAGCAGATGGAGCAGTACTTC. Residues: CASSLAQQMEQYF.

The genes are TRBV5-1 and TRBJ2-3; D is ambiguous. Germline CDR1 SGHRS, CDR2 YFSETQ. With 1 base removed from V and 0 bases from J, the gap between germline ends came to 9 bases. The CDR3 spans 15 residues. The CDR3 sequence: CASSLLARSTDTQYF. The CDR3 region has the DNA TGCGCCAGCAGCTTGTTAGCCCGTAGCACAGATACGCAGTATTTT.

There are a few counts of this clonotype. The chain carries TRBV7-2 and TRBJ2-3; 9 bases agree with TRBD2. Trimming cost V 3 bases and J 4 bases; bases outside gene matches: 5. Germline assignment: CDR1 SGHTA and CDR2 FQGNSA. The CDR3 loop spans 15 amino acids. CDR3 amino acids: CASSFSSGAPDTQYF. DNA for the CDR3: TGTGCCAGCAGCTTCTCTAGCGGGGCCCCAGATACGCAGTATTTT.

The chain is built from TRBV7-8 and TRBJ1-4, with 8 bases fitting TRBD1. The CDR3 contains 15 residues. Per the germline V gene, CDR1 is SGHVS and CDR2 is FQNEAQ. V was clipped by 5 bases and J by 7 bases; unmatched bases: 9. CDR3 loop: CASSTQGARGEKLFF. The CDR3 DNA sequence: TGTGCCAGCAGCACCCAGGGGGCGCGGGGTGAAAAACTGTTTTTT.

This chain uses TRBV5-4 with TRBJ2-1; no firm D call. CDR1 SGHNT and CDR2 YYREEE come from the germline V gene (reference sequence). The CDR3 extends over 13 amino acids. V shed 3 bases and J shed 7 bases, with 11 bases lying between them. The CDR3 coding sequence is TGTGCCAGCAGCTCCCGTGATGGGAATGAGCAGTTCTTC. Protein sequence: CASSSRDGNEQFF.

This clonotype has only a few counts. This CDR3 reads CSARDAELEGVQYF. Written as DNA, the CDR3 is TGCAGTGCTAGAGATGCGGAACTCGAGGGGGTGCAGTACTTC. The gene calls are TRBV20-1 and TRBJ2-7, with D perhaps matching TRBD1 (6 bases). Germline CDR1 and CDR2: DFQATT and SNEGSKA (reference sequence). The ends were cut back, 0 bases at V and 9 bases at J, with 18 bases in the middle. CDR3 length: 14 residues.

This clonotype was found many times. The chain employs TRBV29-1 and TRBJ2-5; 8 bases agree with TRBD1. Germline V gene data show CDR1 as SQVTM and CDR2 as ANQGSEA. J was trimmed by 3 bases and V by 7 bases; bases with no gene match: 4. The CDR3 totals 12 residues. This chain's CDR3 is CSAKTGEETQYF. In DNA form, the CDR3 reads TGCAGCGCTAAGACAGGGGAAGAGACCCAGTACTTC.

CDR3 DNA sequence: TGTGCCAGCAGACCACAACCGGCCGCCACTTATTCACCCCTCCACTTT. Translating it yields CASRPQPAATYSPLHF. The V gene is TRBV7-2, the J gene TRBJ1-6; D uncertain. Germline CDR1 reads SGHTA; CDR2 reads FQGNSA. V lost 6 bases and J lost 8, with 20 bases in between. CDR3 length: 16 residues.

The V and J genes are TRBV11-3 and TRBJ2-2, with unresolved D. Germline-derived CDR1 and CDR2 are SGHNT and YENEEA. V was shortened by 5 bases and J by 4 bases, with 11 bases between the two germline ends. The CDR3 runs 14 residues. CDR3 DNA: TGTGCCAGCAGCGGAATGACCCGCACCGGGGAGCTGTTTTTT. It is translated as CASSGMTRTGELFF. Combining the CDR3 with reference TRBV11-3 and TRBJ2-2 gives the whole variable domain EAGVVQSPRYKIIEKKQPVAFWCNPISGHNTLYWYLQNLGQGPELLIRYENEEAVDDSQLPKDRFSAERLKGVDSTLKIQPAELGDSAVYLCASSGMTRTGELFFGEGSRLTVL.